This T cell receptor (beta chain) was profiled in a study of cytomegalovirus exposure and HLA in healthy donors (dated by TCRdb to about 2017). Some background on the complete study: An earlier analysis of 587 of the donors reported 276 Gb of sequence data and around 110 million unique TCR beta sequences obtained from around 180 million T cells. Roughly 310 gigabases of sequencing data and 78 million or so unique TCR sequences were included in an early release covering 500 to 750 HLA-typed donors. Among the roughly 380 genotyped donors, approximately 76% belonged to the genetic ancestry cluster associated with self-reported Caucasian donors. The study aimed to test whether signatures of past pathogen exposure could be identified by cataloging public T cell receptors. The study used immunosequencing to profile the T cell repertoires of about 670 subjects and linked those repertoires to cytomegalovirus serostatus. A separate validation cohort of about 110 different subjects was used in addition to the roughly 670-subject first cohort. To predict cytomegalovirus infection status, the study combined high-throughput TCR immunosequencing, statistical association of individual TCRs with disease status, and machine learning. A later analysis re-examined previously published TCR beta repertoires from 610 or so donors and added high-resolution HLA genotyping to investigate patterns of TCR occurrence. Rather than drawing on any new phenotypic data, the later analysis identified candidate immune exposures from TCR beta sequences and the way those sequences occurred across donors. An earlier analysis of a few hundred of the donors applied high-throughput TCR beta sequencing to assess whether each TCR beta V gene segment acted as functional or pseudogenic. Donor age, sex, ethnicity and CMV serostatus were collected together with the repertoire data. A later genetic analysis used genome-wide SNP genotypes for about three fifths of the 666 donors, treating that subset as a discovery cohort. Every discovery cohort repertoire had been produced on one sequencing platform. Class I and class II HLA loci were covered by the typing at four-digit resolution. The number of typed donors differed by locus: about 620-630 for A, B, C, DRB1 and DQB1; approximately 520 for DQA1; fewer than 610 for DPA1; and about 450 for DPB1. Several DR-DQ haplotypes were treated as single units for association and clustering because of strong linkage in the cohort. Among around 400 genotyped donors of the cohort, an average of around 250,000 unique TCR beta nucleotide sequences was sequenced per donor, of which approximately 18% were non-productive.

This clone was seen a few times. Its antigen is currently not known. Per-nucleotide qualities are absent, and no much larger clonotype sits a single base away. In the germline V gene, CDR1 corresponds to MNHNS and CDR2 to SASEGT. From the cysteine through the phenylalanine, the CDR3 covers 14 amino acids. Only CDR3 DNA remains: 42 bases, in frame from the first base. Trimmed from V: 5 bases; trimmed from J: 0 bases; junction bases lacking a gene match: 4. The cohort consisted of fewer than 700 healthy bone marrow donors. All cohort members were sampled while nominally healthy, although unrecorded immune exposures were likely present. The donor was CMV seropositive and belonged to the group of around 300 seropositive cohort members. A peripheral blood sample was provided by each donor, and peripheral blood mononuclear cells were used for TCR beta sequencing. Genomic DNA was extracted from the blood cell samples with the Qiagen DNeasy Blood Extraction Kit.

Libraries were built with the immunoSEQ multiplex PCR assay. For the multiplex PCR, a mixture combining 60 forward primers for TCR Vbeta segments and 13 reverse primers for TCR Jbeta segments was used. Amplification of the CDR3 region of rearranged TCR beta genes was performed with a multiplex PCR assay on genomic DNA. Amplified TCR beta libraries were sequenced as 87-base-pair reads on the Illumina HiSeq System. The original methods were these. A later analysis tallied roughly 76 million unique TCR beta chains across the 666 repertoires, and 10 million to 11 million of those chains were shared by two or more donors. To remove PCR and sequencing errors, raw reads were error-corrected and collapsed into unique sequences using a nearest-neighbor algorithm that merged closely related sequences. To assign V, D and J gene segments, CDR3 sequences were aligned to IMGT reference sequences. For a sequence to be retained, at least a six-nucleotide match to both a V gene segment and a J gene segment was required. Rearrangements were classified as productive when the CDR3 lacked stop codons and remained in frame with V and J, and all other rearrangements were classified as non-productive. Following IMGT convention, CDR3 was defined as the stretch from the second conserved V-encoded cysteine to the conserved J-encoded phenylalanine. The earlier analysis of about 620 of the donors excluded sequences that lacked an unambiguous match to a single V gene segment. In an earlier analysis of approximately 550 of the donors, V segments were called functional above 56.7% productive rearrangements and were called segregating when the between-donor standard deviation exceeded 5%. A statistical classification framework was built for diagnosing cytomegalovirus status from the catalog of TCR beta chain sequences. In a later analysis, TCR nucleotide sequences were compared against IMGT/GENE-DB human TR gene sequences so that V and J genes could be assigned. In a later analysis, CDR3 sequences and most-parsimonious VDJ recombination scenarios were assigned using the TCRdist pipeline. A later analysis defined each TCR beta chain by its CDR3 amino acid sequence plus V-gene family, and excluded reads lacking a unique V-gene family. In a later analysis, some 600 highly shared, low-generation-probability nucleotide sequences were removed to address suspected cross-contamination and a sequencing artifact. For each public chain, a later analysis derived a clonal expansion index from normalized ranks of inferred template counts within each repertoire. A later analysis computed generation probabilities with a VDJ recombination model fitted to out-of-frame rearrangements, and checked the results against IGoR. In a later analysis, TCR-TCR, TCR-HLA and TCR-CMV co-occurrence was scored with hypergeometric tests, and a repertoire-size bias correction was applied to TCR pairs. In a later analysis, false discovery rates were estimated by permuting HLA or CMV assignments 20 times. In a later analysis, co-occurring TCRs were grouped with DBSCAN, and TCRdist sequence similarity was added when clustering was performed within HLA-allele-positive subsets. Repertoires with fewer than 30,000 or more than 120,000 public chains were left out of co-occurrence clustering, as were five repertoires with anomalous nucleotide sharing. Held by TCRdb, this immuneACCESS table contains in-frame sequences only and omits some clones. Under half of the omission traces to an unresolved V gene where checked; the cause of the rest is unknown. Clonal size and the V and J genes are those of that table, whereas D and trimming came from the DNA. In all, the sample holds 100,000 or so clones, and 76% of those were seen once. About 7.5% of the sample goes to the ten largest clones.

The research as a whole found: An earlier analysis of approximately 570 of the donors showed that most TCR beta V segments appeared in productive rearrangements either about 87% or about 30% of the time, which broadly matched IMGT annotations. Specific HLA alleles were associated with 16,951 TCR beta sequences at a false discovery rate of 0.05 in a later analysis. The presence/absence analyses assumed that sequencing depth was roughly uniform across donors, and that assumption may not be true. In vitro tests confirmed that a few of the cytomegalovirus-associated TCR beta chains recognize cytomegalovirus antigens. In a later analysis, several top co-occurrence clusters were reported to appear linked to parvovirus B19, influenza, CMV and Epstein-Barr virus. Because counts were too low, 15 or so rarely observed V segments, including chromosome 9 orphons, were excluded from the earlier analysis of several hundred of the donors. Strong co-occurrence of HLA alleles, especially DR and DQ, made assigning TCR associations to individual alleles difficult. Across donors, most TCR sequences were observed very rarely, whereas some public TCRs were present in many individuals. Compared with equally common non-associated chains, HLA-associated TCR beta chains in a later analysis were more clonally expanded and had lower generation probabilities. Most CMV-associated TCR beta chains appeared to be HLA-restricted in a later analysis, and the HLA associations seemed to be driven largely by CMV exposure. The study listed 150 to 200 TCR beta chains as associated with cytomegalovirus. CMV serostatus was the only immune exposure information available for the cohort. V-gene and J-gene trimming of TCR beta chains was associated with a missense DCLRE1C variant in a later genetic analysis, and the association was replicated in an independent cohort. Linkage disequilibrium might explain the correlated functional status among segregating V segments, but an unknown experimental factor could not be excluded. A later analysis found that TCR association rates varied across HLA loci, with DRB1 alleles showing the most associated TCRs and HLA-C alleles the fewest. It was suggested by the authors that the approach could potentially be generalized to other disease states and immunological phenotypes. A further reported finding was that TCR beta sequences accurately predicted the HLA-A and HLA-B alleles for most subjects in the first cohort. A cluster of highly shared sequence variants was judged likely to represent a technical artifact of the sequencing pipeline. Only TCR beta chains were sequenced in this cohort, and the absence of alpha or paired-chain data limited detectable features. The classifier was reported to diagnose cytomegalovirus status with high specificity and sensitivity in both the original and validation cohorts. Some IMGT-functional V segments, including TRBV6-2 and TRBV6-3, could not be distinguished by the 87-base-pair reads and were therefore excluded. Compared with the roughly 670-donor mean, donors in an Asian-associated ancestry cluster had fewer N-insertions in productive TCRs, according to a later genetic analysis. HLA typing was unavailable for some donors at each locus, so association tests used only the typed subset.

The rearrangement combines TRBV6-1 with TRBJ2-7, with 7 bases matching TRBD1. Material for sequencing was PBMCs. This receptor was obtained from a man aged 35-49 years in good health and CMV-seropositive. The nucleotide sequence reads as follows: TGTGCCAGCAGTATGGGACAGACCTCCTACGAGCAGTACTTC. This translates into CASSMGQTSYEQYF.